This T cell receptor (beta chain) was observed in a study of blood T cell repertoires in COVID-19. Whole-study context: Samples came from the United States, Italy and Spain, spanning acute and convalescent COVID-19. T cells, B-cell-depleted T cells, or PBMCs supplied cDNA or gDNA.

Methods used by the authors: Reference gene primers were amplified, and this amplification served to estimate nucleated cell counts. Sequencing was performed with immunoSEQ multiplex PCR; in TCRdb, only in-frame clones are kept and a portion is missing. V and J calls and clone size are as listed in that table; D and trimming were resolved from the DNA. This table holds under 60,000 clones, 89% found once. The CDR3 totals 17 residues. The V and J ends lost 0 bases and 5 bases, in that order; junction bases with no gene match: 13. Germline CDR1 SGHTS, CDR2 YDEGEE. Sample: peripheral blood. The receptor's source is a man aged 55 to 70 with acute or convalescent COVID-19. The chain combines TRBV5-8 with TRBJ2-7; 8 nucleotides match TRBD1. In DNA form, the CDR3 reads TGTGCCAGCAGCTTGGGGACAGGGTCATCACGTGGGGACGAGCAGTACTTC. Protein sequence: CASSLGTGSSRGDEQYF.